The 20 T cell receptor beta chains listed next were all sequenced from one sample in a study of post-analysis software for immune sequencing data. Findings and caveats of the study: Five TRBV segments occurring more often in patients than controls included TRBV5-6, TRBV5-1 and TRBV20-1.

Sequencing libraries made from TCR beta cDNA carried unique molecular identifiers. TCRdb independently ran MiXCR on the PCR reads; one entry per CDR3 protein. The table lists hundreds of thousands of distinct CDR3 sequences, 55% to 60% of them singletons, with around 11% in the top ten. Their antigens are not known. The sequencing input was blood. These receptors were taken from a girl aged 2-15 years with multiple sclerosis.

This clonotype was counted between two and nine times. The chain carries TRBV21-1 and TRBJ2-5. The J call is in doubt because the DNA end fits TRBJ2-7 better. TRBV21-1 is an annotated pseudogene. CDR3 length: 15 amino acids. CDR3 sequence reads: CASSKVSTNNYEQYF. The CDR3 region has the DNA TGTGCCAGCAGCAAAGTGAGCACGAACAACTACGAGCAGTACTTC.

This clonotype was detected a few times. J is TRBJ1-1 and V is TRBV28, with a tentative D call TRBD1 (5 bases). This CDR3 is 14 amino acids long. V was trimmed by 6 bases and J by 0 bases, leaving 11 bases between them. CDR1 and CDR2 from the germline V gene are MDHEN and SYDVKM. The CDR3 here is CASRSRGLNTEAFF. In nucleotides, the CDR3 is TGTGCCAGCAGGTCCCGGGGGTTGAACACTGAAGCTTTCTTT.

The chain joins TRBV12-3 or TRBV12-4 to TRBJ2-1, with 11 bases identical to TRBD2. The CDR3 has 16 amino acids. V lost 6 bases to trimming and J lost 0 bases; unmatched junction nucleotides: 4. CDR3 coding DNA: TGTGCCAGCAGCTGGACTAGCGGGCGCTCCTACAATGAGCAGTTCTTC. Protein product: CASSWTSGRSYNEQFF.

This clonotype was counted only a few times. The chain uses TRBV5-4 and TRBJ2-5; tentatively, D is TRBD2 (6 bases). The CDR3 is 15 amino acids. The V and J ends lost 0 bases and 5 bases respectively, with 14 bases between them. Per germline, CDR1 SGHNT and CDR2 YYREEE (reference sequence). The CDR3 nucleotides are TGTGCCAGCAGCTTGGAGTGGCGGGGCGGGGAGACCCAGTACTTC. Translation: CASSLEWRGGETQYF.

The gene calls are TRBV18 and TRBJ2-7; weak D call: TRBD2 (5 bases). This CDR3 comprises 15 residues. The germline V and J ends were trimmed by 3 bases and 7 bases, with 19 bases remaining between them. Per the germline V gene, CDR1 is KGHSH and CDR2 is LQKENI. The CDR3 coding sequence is TGTGCCAGCTCACCCTACGGGGATTCCGGAGATGAGCAGTACTTC. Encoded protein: CASSPYGDSGDEQYF.

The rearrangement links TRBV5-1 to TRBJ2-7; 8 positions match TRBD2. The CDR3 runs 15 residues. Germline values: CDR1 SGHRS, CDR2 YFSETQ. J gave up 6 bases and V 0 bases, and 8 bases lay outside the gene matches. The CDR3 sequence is CASSLARTSTREQYF. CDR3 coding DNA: TGCGCCAGCAGCTTGGCCCGGACTAGCACCCGCGAGCAGTACTTC.

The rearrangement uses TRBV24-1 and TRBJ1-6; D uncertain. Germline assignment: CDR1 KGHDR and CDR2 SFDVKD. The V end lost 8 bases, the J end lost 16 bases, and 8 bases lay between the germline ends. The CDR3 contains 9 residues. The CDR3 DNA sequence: TGTGCCACCACCCTAAGACTCCACTTT. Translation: CATTLRLHF.

CDR3 residues: CASSSGGTYQETQYF. The CDR3 bases are TGCGCCAGCAGCTCGGGGGGGACGTACCAAGAGACCCAGTACTTC. The V call is TRBV5-1, the J call TRBJ2-5; 8 bases fit TRBD2. The V and J ends lost 3 bases and 0 bases, in that order; junction bases with no gene match: 4. Germline V lookup: CDR1 SGHRS, CDR2 YFSETQ. This CDR3 comprises 15 residues.

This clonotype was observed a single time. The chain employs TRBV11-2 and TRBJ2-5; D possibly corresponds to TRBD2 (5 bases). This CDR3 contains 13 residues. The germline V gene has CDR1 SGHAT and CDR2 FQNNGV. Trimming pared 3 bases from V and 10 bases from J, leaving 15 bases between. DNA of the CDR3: TGTGCCAGCAGCTTGGGGAGTTTAGGGATCCAGTACTTC. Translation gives CASSLGSLGIQYF.

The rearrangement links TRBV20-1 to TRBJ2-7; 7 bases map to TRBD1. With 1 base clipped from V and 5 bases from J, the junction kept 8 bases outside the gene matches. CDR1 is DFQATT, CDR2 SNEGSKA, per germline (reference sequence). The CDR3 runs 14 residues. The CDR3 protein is CSARARQGVNEQYF. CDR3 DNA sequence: TGCAGTGCTAGAGCGCGACAGGGAGTCAACGAGCAGTACTTC.

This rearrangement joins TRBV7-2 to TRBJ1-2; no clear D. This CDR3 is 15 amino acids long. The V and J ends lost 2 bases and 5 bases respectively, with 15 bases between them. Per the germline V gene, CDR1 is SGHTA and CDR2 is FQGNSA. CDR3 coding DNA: TGTGCCAGCAGCTTAAACCAGCGGGGTGATTATGGCTACACCTTC. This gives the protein CASSLNQRGDYGYTF.

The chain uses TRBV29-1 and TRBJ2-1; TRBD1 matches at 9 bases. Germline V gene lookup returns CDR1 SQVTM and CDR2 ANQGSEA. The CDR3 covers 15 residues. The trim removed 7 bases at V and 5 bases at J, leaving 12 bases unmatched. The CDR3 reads CSARVGTGSNNEQFF. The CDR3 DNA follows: TGCAGCGCCCGAGTAGGGACAGGGTCTAACAATGAGCAGTTCTTC.

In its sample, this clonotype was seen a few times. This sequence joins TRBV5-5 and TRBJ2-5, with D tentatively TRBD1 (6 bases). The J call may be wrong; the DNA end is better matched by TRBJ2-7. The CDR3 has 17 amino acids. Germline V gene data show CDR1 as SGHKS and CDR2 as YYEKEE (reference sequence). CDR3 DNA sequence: TGTGCCAGCAGCTTGAGGCCCCGACAGGCCACCGCCTACGAGCAGTACTTC. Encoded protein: CASSLRPRQATAYEQYF.

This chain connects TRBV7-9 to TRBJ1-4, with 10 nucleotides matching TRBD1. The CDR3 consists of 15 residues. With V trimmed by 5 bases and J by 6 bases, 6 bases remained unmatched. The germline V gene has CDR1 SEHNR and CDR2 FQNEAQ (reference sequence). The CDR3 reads CASSDSGTGDEKLFF. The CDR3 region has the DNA TGTGCCAGCAGCGACTCCGGGACAGGGGATGAAAAACTGTTTTTT.

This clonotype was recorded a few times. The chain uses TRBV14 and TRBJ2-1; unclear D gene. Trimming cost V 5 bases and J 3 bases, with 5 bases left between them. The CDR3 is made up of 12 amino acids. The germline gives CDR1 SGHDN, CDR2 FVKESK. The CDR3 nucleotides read TGTGCCAGCAGCACCCTCTACAATGAGCAGTTCTTC. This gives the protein CASSTLYNEQFF.

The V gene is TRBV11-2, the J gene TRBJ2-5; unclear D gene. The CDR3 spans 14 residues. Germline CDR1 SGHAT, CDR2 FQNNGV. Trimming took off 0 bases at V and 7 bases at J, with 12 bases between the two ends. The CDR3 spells CASSLEGGIGTQYF. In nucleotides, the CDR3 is TGTGCCAGCAGCTTAGAGGGTGGTATTGGGACCCAGTACTTC.

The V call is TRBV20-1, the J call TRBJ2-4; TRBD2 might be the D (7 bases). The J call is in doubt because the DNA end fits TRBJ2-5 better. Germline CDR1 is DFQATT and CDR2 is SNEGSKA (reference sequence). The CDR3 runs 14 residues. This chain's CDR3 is CSASGRGARETQYF. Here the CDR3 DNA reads TGCAGTGCTAGCGGCCGGGGGGCGCGGGAGACCCAGTACTTC.

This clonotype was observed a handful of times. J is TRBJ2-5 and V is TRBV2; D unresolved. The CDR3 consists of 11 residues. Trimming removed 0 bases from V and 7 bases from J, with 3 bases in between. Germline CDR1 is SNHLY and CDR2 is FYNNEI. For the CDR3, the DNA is TGTGCCAGCAGTGAAGCAGTGACCCAGTACTTC. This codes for CASSEAVTQYF. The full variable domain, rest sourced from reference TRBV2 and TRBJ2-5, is EPEVTQTPSHQVTQMGQEVILRCVPISNHLYFYWYRQILGQKVEFLVSFYNNEISEKSEIFDDQFSVERPDGSNFTLKIRSTKLEDSAMYFCASSEAVTQYFGPGTRLLVL.

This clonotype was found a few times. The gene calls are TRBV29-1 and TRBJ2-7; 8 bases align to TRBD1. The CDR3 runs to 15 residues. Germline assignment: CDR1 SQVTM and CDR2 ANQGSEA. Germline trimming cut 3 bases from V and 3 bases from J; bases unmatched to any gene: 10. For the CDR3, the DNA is TGCAGCGTTGATATAGGACAGGGTATTCACTACGAGCAGTACTTC. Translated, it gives CSVDIGQGIHYEQYF.

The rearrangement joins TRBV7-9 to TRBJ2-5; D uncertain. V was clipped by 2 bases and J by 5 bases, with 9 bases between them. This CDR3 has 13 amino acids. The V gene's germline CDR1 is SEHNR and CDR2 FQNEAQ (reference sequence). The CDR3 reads CASSLIPAETQYF. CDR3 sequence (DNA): TGTGCCAGCAGCTTAATACCGGCGGAGACCCAGTACTTC. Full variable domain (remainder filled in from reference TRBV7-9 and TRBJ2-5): DTGVSQNPRHKITKRGQNVTFRCDPISEHNRLYWYRQTLGQGPEFLTYFQNEAQLEKSRLLSDRFSAERPKGSFSTLEIQRTEQGDSAMYLCASSLIPAETQYFGPGTRLLVL.